Listed here are 15 T cell receptor beta chains from one sample, sequenced in a study of cytomegalovirus exposure and HLA in healthy donors. Vbeta (60) and Jbeta (13) primers were used in the PCR. Data came from immunoSEQ multiplex PCR; TCRdb stores just in-frame clones and leaves some out. The sample consists of about 140,000 clones, 80% of them appearing once. The source material was PBMCs. These receptors came from a woman aged 40 to 50 in good health and CMV-seronegative.

V gene TRBV2 combines with J gene TRBJ2-7, with D possibly matching TRBD1 (5 bases). The length of the CDR3 is 16 residues. Trimming cost V 3 bases and J 2 bases, with 17 bases left between them. The germline gives CDR1 SNHLY, CDR2 FYNNEI. CDR3 residues: CASSDSLRKGPYEQYF. CDR3 DNA: TGTGCCAGCAGTGATAGTCTCCGGAAGGGGCCCTACGAGCAGTACTTC.

The V and J genes are TRBV5-1 and TRBJ1-2; the D gene is possibly TRBD1 (6 bases). Germline assignment: CDR1 SGHRS and CDR2 YFSETQ. The CDR3 loop spans 13 amino acids. Trimming left V 5 bases short and J 8 bases short, with 16 bases between. The CDR3 region is CASSQDSYVGYTF. DNA of the CDR3: TGCGCCAGCAGTCAGGACAGCTATGTGGGCTACACCTTC.

The chain is built from TRBV5-6 and TRBJ2-3; 7 nucleotides align to TRBD1. J was trimmed by 9 bases and V by 3 bases; bases with no gene match: 4. CDR3 length: 12 residues. CDR1 SGHDT and CDR2 YYEEEE come from the germline V gene. The CDR3 nucleotides are TGTGCCAGCAGCTGGACAGGTCGAACGCAGTATTTT. Amino acids: CASSWTGRTQYF.

This clone was observed a single time. The V and J genes are TRBV30 and TRBJ2-7; the D gene is possibly TRBD2 (6 bases). This CDR3 spans 12 amino acids. Trimming pared 3 bases from V and 10 bases from J, leaving 16 bases between. Germline CDR1 and CDR2: GTSNPN and SVGIG (reference sequence). The CDR3 reads CAWRPSRGIQYF. CDR3 DNA sequence: TGTGCCTGGAGGCCCTCTCGGGGGATTCAGTACTTC.

J is TRBJ1-1 and V is TRBV5-4; 8 bases map to TRBD1. After removal of 1 base from V and 4 bases from J, the junction contained 3 bases not matched to a gene. CDR3 length: 14 residues. Germline assignment: CDR1 SGHNT and CDR2 YYREEE (reference sequence). The CDR3 DNA follows: TGTGCCAGCAGCTTGACAGGGGGGGCCACTGAAGCTTTCTTT. Its translation is CASSLTGGATEAFF.

Concerning this clone: The limits of the CDR3 on the DNA are not certain, so only TCRdb's listed CDR3 is given. The chain couples TRBV7-3 to TRBJ2-5; TRBD2 is the table's D call and was not checked against the DNA. Germline V gene lookup returns CDR1 SGHTA and CDR2 FQGTGA. The CDR3 totals 14 residues, both ends included. CDR3 amino acids: CASESVAGGTHEYF.

This chain connects TRBV4-1 to TRBJ2-1; D is possibly TRBD2 (7 bases). The CDR3 consists of 16 residues. V lost 5 bases and J 5 bases, leaving 19 bases between the germline ends. Germline V gene sequence: CDR1 MGHRA, CDR2 YSYEKL. Written as DNA, the CDR3 is TGCGCCAGCAGCTACAGAGAGGGGGGGGTAAACAATGAGCAGTTCTTC. It specifies CASSYREGGVNNEQFF.

V and J are TRBV27 and TRBJ2-3, with 9 bases lining up with TRBD2. CDR1 MNHEY and CDR2 SMNVEV come from the germline V gene (reference sequence). The CDR3 has 18 amino acids. V gave up 6 bases and J gave up 0 bases; unmatched junction bases: 13. For the CDR3, the DNA is TGTGCCAGCAGAAAAAGCGGGGGGCCTATAGATAGCACAGATACGCAGTATTTT. It codes for CASRKSGGPIDSTDTQYF.

This rearrangement joins TRBV11-1 to TRBJ2-3; 11 positions match TRBD2. The germline V gene encodes CDR1 SGHAT and CDR2 FQDESV (reference sequence). Trimming at V came to 6 bases and at J to 3 bases, leaving 11 bases not matched to a gene. This CDR3 comprises 17 residues. In DNA, the CDR3 is TGTGCCAGCAGATTCCGCCTACTAGCGGGAGAGACAGATACGCAGTATTTT. As protein: CASRFRLLAGETDTQYF.

The V gene is TRBV5-1, the J gene TRBJ2-3, with a weak D call TRBD1 (7 bases). The CDR3 extends over 15 amino acids. Trimming left V 0 bases short and J 6 bases short, with 14 bases between. Germline values: CDR1 SGHRS, CDR2 YFSETQ. CDR3 nucleotide sequence: TGCGCCAGCAGCTTGGCGTCCCCAGGGGGGGATACGCAGTATTTT. Its protein product is CASSLASPGGDTQYF.

The J gene is TRBJ2-3, the V gene TRBV28; maybe TRBD1 (5 bases). This CDR3 has 14 amino acids. The V end lost 4 bases, the J end lost 3 bases, and 11 bases lay between the germline ends. The germline V gene encodes CDR1 MDHEN and CDR2 SYDVKM. The CDR3 nucleotides are TGTGCCAGCAGTTCTCTTACAGGAACAGATACGCAGTATTTT. This codes for CASSSLTGTDTQYF.

The genes are TRBV5-1 and TRBJ2-7; D is perhaps TRBD2 (6 bases). CDR3 size: 22 residues. CDR1 is SGHRS and CDR2 is YFSETQ in the germline V gene. Trimming took 3 bases from V and 6 from J, leaving 40 bases between them. CDR3 sequence (DNA): TGCGCCAGCAGCTCTCGTAGGGACGCAGCATCTCGGTCGGGGCGGGATGGCTCCGAGCAGTACTTC. This gives the protein CASSSRRDAASRSGRDGSEQYF.

This rearrangement joins TRBV11-2 to TRBJ2-7, with a possible D match to TRBD1 (5 bases). Germline V gene data show CDR1 as SGHAT and CDR2 as FQNNGV. This CDR3 is 12 amino acids long. V gave up 4 bases and J gave up 3 bases, with 7 bases separating them. DNA for the CDR3: TGTGCCAGCAGCTCCAGGGTCTACGAGCAGTACTTC. Encoded protein: CASSSRVYEQYF.

The chain carries TRBV19 and TRBJ2-1; 11 positions agree with TRBD1. The V segment lost 5 bases and the J segment 8 bases; nucleotides outside the gene matches: 11. The length of the CDR3 is 16 residues. Germline V gene data show CDR1 as LNHDA and CDR2 as SQIVND (reference sequence). CDR3 protein: CASSHHGGQGGDEQFF. The CDR3, as DNA: TGTGCCAGTAGTCACCACGGGGGACAGGGGGGCGATGAGCAGTTCTTC.

The J gene is TRBJ1-2, the V gene TRBV11-2; D is unclear. Trimming removed 2 bases from V and 4 bases from J, with 2 bases in between. CDR1 is SGHAT, CDR2 FQNNGV, per germline. The CDR3 extends over 11 amino acids. Here the CDR3 DNA reads TGTGCCAGCAGCTTACTCTATGGCTACACCTTC. It specifies CASSLLYGYTF.